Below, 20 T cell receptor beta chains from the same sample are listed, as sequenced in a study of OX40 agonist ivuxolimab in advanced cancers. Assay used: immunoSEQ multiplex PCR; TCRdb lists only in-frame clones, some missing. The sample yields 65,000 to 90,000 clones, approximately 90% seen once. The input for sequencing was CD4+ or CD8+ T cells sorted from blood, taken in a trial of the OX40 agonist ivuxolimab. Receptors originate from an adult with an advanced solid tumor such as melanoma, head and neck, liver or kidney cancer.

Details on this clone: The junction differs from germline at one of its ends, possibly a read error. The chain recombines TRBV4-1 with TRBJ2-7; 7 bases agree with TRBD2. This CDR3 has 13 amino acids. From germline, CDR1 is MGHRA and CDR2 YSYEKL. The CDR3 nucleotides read TGCGCCAGCAGCCAAGTACTAGCGAGCCGATCAAGGTTC. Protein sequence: CASSQVLASRSRF.

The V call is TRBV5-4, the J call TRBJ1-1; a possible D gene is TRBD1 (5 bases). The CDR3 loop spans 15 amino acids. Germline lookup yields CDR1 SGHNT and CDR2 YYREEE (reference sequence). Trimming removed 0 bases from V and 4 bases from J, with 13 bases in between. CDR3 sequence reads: CASSLVAGRSTEAFF. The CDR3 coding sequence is TGTGCCAGCAGCTTGGTGGCAGGGCGGAGCACTGAAGCTTTCTTT.

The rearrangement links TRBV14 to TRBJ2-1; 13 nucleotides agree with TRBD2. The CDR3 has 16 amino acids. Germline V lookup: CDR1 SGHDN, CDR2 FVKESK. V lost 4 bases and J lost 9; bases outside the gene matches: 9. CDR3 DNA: TGTGCCAGCAGCCGGGAGACTAGCGGGAGGCTTGCTGAGCAGTTCTTC. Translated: CASSRETSGRLAEQFF.

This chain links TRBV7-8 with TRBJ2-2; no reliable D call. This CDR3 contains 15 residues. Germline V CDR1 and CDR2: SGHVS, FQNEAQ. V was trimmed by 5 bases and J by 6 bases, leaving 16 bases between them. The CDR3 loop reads CASSLGLFSAGELFF. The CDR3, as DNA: TGTGCCAGCAGCCTAGGGTTATTCAGCGCCGGGGAGCTGTTTTTT.

The CDR3 loop is CASAQPQHF. The CDR3 DNA reads as TGTGCCAGCGCTCAGCCCCAGCATTTT. The genes are TRBV28 and TRBJ1-5; unclear D gene. The CDR3 has 9 amino acids. Trimming pared 8 bases from V and 6 bases from J, leaving 2 bases between. Germline V gene lookup returns CDR1 MDHEN and CDR2 SYDVKM.

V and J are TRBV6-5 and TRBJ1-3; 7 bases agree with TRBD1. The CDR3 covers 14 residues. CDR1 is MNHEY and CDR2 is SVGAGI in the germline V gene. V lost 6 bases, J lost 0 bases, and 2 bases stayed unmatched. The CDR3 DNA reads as TGTGCCAGCAGGACAGGGAACTCTGGAAACACCATATATTTT. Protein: CASRTGNSGNTIYF.

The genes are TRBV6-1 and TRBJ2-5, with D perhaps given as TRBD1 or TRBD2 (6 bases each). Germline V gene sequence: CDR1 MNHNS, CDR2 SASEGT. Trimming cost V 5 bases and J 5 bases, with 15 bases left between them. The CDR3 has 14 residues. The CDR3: CASSPVGGMETQYF. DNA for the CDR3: TGTGCCAGCAGTCCTGTCGGGGGCATGGAGACCCAGTACTTC.

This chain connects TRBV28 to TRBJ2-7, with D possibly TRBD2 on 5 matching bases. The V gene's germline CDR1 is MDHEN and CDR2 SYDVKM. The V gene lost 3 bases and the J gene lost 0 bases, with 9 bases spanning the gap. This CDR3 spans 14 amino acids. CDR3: CASSFPGSSYEQYF. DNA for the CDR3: TGTGCCAGCAGTTTTCCGGGGAGCTCCTACGAGCAGTACTTC.

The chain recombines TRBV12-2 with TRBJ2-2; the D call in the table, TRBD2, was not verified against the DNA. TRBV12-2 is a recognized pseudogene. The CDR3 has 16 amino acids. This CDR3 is CASRLDGGVTPGELFF. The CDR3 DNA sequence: TGTGCAAGTCGCTTAGACGGGGGGGTGACACCCGGGGAGCTGTTTTTT.

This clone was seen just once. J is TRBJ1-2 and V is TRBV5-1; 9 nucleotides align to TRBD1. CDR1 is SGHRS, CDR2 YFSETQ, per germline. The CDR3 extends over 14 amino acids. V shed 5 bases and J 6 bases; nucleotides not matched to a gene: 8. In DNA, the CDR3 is TGCGCCAGCAGGCCCGGGACAGGGAGGGATGGCTACACCTTC. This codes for CASRPGTGRDGYTF. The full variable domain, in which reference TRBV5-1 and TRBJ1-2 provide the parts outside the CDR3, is KAGVTQTPRYLIKTRGQQVTLSCSPISGHRSVSWYQQTPGQGLQFLFEYFSETQRNKGNFPGRFSGRQFSNSRSEMNVSTLELGDSALYLCASRPGTGRDGYTFGSGTRLTVV.

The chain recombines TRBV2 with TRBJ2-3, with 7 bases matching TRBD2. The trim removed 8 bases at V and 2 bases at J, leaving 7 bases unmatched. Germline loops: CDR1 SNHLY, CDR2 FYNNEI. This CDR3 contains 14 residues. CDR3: CASARGSPTDTQYF. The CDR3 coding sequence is TGTGCCAGCGCGCGCGGGAGCCCCACAGATACGCAGTATTTT. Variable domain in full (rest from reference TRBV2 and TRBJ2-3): EPEVTQTPSHQVTQMGQEVILRCVPISNHLYFYWYRQILGQKVEFLVSFYNNEISEKSEIFDDQFSVERPDGSNFTLKIRSTKLEDSAMYFCASARGSPTDTQYFGPGTRLTVL.

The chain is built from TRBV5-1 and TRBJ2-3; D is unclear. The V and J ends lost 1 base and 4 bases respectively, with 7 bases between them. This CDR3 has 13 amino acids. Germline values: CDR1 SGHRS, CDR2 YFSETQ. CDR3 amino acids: CASSLIRADTQYF. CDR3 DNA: TGCGCCAGCAGCTTGATAAGGGCAGATACGCAGTATTTT. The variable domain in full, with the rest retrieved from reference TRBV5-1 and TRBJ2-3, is KAGVTQTPRYLIKTRGQQVTLSCSPISGHRSVSWYQQTPGQGLQFLFEYFSETQRNKGNFPGRFSGRQFSNSRSEMNVSTLELGDSALYLCASSLIRADTQYFGPGTRLTVL.

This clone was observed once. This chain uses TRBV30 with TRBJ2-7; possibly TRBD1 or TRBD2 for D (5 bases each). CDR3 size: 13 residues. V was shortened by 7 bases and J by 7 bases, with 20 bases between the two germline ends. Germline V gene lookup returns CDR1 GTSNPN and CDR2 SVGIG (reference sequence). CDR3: CAYQGRTRGEQYF. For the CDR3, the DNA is TGTGCCTACCAGGGACGCACTAGGGGTGAGCAGTACTTC.

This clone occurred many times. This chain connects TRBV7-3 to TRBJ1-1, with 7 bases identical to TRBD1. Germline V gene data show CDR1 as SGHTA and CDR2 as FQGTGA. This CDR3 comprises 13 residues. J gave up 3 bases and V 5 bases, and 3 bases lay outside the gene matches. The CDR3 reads CASSAGTDTEAFF. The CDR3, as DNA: TGTGCCAGCAGCGCCGGGACAGACACTGAAGCTTTCTTT.

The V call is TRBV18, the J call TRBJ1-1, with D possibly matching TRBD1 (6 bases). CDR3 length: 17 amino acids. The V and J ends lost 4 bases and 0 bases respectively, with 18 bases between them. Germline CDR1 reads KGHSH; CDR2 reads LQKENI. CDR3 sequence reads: CASSLSTRGNMNTEAFF. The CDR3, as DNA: TGTGCCAGCTCACTCTCCACAAGGGGGAACATGAACACTGAAGCTTTCTTT.

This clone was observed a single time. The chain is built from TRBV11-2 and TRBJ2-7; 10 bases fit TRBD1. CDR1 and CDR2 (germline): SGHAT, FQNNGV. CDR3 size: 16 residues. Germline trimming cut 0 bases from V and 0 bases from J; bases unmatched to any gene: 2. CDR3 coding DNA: TGTGCCAGCAGCTTAGAGGGGACAGGGGTCTCCTACGAGCAGTACTTC. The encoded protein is CASSLEGTGVSYEQYF.

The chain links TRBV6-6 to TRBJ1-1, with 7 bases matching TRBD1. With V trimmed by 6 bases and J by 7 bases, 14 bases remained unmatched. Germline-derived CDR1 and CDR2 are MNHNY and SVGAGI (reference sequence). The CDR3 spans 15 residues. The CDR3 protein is CASSAPDRVNGEAFF. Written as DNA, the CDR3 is TGTGCCAGCAGCGCGCCTGACAGGGTAAACGGTGAAGCTTTCTTT.

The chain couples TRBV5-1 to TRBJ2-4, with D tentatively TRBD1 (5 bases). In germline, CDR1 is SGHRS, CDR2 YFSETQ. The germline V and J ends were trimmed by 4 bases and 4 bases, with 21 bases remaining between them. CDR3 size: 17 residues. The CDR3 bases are TGCGCCAGCAGCCCCCTGGTGCAGGCCAAGGGGAAAAACATTCAGTACTTC. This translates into CASSPLVQAKGKNIQYF.

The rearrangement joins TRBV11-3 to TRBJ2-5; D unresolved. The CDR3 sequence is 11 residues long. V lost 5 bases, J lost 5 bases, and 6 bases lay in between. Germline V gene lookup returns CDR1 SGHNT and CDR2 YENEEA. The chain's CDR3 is CASSMSETQYF. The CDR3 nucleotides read TGTGCCAGCAGCATGTCTGAGACCCAGTACTTC.

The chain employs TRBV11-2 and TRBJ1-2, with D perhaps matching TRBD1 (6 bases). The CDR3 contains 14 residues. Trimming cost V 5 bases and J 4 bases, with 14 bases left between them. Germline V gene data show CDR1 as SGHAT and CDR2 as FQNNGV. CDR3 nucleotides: TGTGCCAGCAGCCACTACTCGACAGGCTATGGCTACACCTTC. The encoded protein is CASSHYSTGYGYTF.